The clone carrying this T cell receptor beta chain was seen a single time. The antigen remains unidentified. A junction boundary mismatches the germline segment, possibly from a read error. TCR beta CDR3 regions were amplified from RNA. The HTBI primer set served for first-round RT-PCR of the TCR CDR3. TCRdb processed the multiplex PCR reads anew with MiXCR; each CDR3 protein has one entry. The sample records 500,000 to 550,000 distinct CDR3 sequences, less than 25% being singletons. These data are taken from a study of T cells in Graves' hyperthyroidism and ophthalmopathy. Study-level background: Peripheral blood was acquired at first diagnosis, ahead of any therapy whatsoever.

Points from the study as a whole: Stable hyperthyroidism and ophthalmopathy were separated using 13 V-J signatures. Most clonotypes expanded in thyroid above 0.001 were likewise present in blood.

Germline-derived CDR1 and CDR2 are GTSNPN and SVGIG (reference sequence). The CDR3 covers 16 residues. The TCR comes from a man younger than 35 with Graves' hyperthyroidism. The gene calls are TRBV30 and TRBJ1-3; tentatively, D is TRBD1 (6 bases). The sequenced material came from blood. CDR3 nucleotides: TGTGCCTGGAGTGTAGGACAGACAATCTCTGGAAACACTATATATTTT. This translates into CAWSVGQTISGNTIYF.